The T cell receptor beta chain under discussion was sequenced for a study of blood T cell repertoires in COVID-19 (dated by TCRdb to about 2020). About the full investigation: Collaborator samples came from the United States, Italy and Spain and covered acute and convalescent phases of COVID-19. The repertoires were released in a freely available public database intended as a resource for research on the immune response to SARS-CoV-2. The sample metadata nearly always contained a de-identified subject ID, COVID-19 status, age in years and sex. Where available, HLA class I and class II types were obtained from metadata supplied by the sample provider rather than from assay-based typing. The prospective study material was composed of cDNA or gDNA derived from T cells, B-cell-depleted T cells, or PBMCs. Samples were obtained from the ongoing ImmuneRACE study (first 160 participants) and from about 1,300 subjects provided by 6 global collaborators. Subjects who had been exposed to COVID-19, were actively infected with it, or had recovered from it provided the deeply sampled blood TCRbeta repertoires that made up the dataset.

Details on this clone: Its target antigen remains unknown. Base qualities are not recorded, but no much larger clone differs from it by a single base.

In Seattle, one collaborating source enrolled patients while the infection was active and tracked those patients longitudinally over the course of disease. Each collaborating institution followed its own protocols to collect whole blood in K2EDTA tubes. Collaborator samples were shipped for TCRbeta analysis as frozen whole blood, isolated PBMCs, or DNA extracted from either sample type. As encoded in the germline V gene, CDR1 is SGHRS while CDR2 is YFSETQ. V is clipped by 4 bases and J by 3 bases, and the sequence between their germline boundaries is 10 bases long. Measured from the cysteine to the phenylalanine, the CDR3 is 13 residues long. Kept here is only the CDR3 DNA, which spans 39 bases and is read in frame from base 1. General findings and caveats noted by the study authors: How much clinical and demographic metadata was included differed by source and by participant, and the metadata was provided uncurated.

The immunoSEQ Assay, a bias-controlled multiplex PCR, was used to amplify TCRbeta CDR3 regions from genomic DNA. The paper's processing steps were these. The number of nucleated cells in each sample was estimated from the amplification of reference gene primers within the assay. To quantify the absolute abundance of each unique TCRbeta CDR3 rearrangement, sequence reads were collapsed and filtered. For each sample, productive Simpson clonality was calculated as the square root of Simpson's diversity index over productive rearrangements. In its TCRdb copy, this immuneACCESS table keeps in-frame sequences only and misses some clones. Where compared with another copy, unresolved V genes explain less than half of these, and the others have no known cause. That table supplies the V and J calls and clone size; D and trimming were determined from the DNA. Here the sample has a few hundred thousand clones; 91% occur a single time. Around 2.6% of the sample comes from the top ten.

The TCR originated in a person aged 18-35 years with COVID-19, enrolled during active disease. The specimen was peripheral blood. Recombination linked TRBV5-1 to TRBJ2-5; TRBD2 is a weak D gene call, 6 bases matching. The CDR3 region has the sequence CASSPGVEETQYF. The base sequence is TGCGCCAGCAGCCCGGGGGTTGAAGAGACCCAGTACTTC.